What follows describes a single T cell receptor beta chain. The method was immunoSEQ multiplex PCR; TCRdb's version includes in-frame clones alone and lacks a portion of them. The sample yields 16,000 or so clones, more than 80% seen once. Patients were adults with ileal or ileocolonic Crohn's disease needing resection. The sample belongs to a study of T cell repertoires in ileal Crohn's disease. Overall study: Patients had a median approximately 7.8-year disease duration, and less than 40% were active smokers.

Trimming cost V 1 base and J 6 bases, with 5 bases left between them. This CDR3 has 12 amino acids. In germline, CDR1 is SGHDT, CDR2 YYEEEE. The chain employs TRBV5-6 and TRBJ2-4, with D perhaps matching TRBD1 (5 bases). This TCR was sampled from an adult with Crohn's disease. The specimen sequenced was ileal tissue. CDR3 sequence: CASSLRGNIQYF. CDR3 sequence (DNA): TGTGCCAGCAGCTTGAGGGGAAACATTCAGTACTTC.